Each of the 27 T cell receptor beta chains below was sequenced from the same sample in a study of blood T cell repertoires in COVID-19. Using immunoSEQ multiplex PCR, the repertoire was profiled, and TCRdb retains in-frame clones only, with some absent. Of approximately 94,000 clones detected, around nine tenths appear once; the ten largest clones hold around 5%. Sequencing was carried out using peripheral blood. These receptors were taken from an elderly woman with active COVID-19.

This clone was seen a few times. This chain connects TRBV7-2 to TRBJ2-1; the D gene is possibly TRBD1 (6 bases). The V end was cut by 4 bases, the J end by 6 bases, with 13 bases between. Germline CDR1 and CDR2: SGHTA and FQGNSA. This CDR3 has 14 amino acids. CDR3 DNA: TGTGCCAGCAGCTCGTACAGGGCGTCCAATGAGCAGTTCTTC. Translated, it gives CASSSYRASNEQFF.

The chain couples TRBV11-2 to TRBJ2-1, with D unresolved. CDR3 length: 16 amino acids. CDR1 SGHAT and CDR2 FQNNGV come from the germline V gene. V was cut by 3 bases and J by 0 bases, with 12 bases left in between. The CDR3 loop reads CASSFLAASSYNEQFF. The CDR3 DNA is TGTGCCAGCAGCTTCCTGGCGGCTAGCTCCTACAATGAGCAGTTCTTC.

The V call is TRBV28, the J call TRBJ2-5; TRBD2 matches 8 bases. CDR3 length: 15 residues. Trimming removed 7 bases from V and 3 bases from J; junction bases left unmatched: 10. Germline V gene data show CDR1 as MDHEN and CDR2 as SYDVKM. CDR3 in amino acids: CASILRLAPEETQYF. CDR3 DNA sequence: TGTGCCAGCATTCTACGACTAGCGCCAGAAGAGACCCAGTACTTC. The full variable domain, rest sourced from reference TRBV28 and TRBJ2-5, is DVKVTQSSRYLVKRTGEKVFLECVQDMDHENMFWYRQDPGLGLRLIYFSYDVKMKEKGDIPEGYSVSREKKERFSLILESASTNQTSMYLCASILRLAPEETQYFGPGTRLLVL.

The V call is TRBV7-2, the J call TRBJ2-7, with TRBD2 matching over 7 bases. The germline CDR1 and CDR2 sequences are SGHTA and FQGNSA. The trim removed 3 bases at V and 7 bases at J, leaving 9 bases unmatched. This CDR3 spans 14 amino acids. Written as DNA, the CDR3 is TGTGCCAGCAGCTTCGGCGGGAGCCTGAAAGAGCAGTACTTC. This sequence encodes CASSFGGSLKEQYF.

The chain joins TRBV10-2 to TRBJ2-2; TRBD2 is a possible D gene (6 bases). Deletions cut 6 bases from V and 4 bases from J, with 12 bases between. In germline, CDR1 is WSHSY, CDR2 SAAADI. The CDR3 runs 14 residues. The CDR3 DNA reads as TGCGCCAGCAGGGGGGGAGTTGGCACCGGGGAGCTGTTTTTT. Residues: CASRGGVGTGELFF.

The J gene is TRBJ2-2, the V gene TRBV4-3; TRBD2 matches at 7 bases. J lost 5 bases, V lost 0 bases, and 12 bases had no gene match. The CDR3 is made up of 18 amino acids. The germline V gene has CDR1 LGHNA and CDR2 YSLEER. The CDR3 coding sequence is TGCGCCAGCAGCCAAGATGATGGCAGCGGGACCCTTACCGGGGAGCTGTTTTTT. This gives the protein CASSQDDGSGTLTGELFF.

V usage is TRBV18 and J usage is TRBJ2-1; TRBD2 agrees at 10 bases. Trimming removed 5 bases from V and 3 bases from J; junction bases left unmatched: 7. The germline gives CDR1 KGHSH, CDR2 LQKENI. This CDR3 has 16 amino acids. CDR3 region: CASSGSGTSDYNEQFF. As DNA, the CDR3 is TGTGCCAGCTCAGGATCCGGGACTAGCGACTACAATGAGCAGTTCTTC.

CDR3 nucleotides: TGTGCCAGTAGCACCTACTTGGGGGCCGGTGGTGAGCAGTTCTTC. Translating gives CASSTYLGAGGEQFF. The V gene is TRBV19, the J gene TRBJ2-1, with D possibly TRBD1 on 6 matching bases. CDR3 size: 15 residues. Germline assignment: CDR1 LNHDA and CDR2 SQIVND (reference sequence). The V and J ends lost 6 bases and 9 bases respectively, with 21 bases between them.

This chain connects TRBV19 to TRBJ2-2; 7 nucleotides line up with TRBD2. V was pared by 7 bases and J by 3 bases, with 11 bases of the junction left unmatched. Germline V lookup: CDR1 LNHDA, CDR2 SQIVND (reference sequence). The CDR3 has 16 amino acids. The CDR3 protein is CASTGGGMEHTGELFF. The DNA of the CDR3 is TGTGCCAGTACGGGAGGCGGGATGGAGCACACCGGGGAGCTGTTTTTT.

The chain carries TRBV5-1 and TRBJ2-3, with 7 bases fitting TRBD1. After removal of 4 bases from V and 2 bases from J, the junction contained 4 bases not matched to a gene. This CDR3 is 14 amino acids long. Germline V gives CDR1 SGHRS, CDR2 YFSETQ. The CDR3 sequence: CASSRDSSTDTQYF. The CDR3 DNA reads as TGCGCCAGCAGCCGGGACAGTTCCACAGATACGCAGTATTTT.

The chain links TRBV5-4 to TRBJ2-5, with 9 bases that match TRBD2. The germline gives CDR1 SGHNT, CDR2 YYREEE (reference sequence). The trim removed 6 bases at V and 3 bases at J, leaving 12 bases unmatched. This CDR3 has 16 residues. The CDR3 here is CASTVGLAREEETQYF. CDR3 in DNA: TGTGCCAGCACCGTCGGACTAGCGAGGGAGGAAGAGACCCAGTACTTC.

The rearrangement uses TRBV28 and TRBJ1-4, with no clear D. Trimming pared 6 bases from V and 5 bases from J, leaving 13 bases between. The germline CDR1 and CDR2 sequences are MDHEN and SYDVKM. The length of the CDR3 is 14 residues. DNA of the CDR3: TGTGCCAGCAGCATCAGTCAAACCAATGAAAAACTGTTTTTT. The encoded protein is CASSISQTNEKLFF.

The V and J genes are TRBV27 and TRBJ2-1; no firm D call. V was pared by 6 bases and J by 0 bases, with 12 bases between. The CDR3 covers 15 residues. The germline gives CDR1 MNHEY, CDR2 SMNVEV (reference sequence). CDR3 sequence (DNA): TGTGCCAGCAGAGCCCACAGTAGCTCCTACAATGAGCAGTTCTTC. Amino acids: CASRAHSSSYNEQFF.

The chain joins TRBV5-1 to TRBJ1-2, with D possibly being TRBD1 (5 bases). V lost 1 base and J 6 bases, leaving 13 bases between the germline ends. The germline CDR1 and CDR2 sequences are SGHRS and YFSETQ. The CDR3 contains 14 residues. This CDR3 is CASSLYAGMNGYTF. CDR3 DNA: TGCGCCAGCAGCTTGTACGCAGGGATGAATGGCTACACCTTC.

The rearrangement joins TRBV7-2 to TRBJ2-7; 9 nucleotides align to TRBD1. Trimming took 3 bases from V and 6 from J; bases not matched to a gene: 9. The CDR3 runs 15 residues. Germline V CDR1 and CDR2: SGHTA, FQGNSA. CDR3 nucleotide sequence: TGTGCCAGCAGCTTGCAGGGACAGGGAATTTCCGAGCAGTACTTC. As protein: CASSLQGQGISEQYF.

Concerning this clone itself: Distinct nucleotide sequences in the sample also encode this CDR3. The chain recombines TRBV5-1 with TRBJ2-2; D might be TRBD2 (6 bases). This CDR3 has 16 amino acids. V was clipped by 0 bases and J by 1 base, with 10 bases between them. Germline values: CDR1 SGHRS, CDR2 YFSETQ. CDR3 bases: TGCGCCAGCAGCTTGGCTGTTAGCGGGAACACCGGGGAGCTGTTTTTT. Amino acid sequence: CASSLAVSGNTGELFF.

This clone showed up just once. The rearrangement links TRBV7-2 to TRBJ2-7; D may be TRBD1 (5 bases). Between the trimmed V and J ends, which lost 3 bases and 2 bases, there was a span of 8 bases. The CDR3 covers 13 residues. The germline gives CDR1 SGHTA, CDR2 FQGNSA. The CDR3 loop reads CASSLDKTYEQYF. In DNA, the CDR3 is TGTGCCAGCAGCTTGGACAAAACCTACGAGCAGTACTTC.

The chain carries TRBV7-8 and TRBJ2-3, with no clear D. The V gene's germline CDR1 is SGHVS and CDR2 FQNEAQ. Trimming took off 4 bases at V and 0 bases at J, with 11 bases between the two ends. CDR3 size: 15 residues. DNA of the CDR3: TGTGCCAGCAGCTCCGAGGATTCTAGCACAGATACGCAGTATTTT. Translation gives CASSSEDSSTDTQYF.

In its sample, this clone was seen a few times. The genes are TRBV7-9 and TRBJ1-4; a possible D gene is TRBD1 (5 bases). Germline lookup yields CDR1 SEHNR and CDR2 FQNEAQ (reference sequence). CDR3 length: 12 residues. The V end lost 10 bases, the J end lost 7 bases, and 13 bases lay between the germline ends. CDR3 region: CATGGDSEKLFF. The CDR3 DNA follows: TGTGCCACGGGAGGGGATAGTGAAAAACTGTTTTTT.

The CDR3 region has the DNA TGTGCCAGCAGCATGCTAGCGGGAGTGGCCACCGGGGAGCTGTTTTTT. It translates to CASSMLAGVATGELFF. The V call is TRBV5-5, the J call TRBJ2-2; TRBD2 matches at 10 bases. The J segment lost 4 bases and the V segment lost 4 bases, leaving 7 bases of the junction unmatched. This CDR3 is built from 16 residues. Germline CDR1 is SGHKS and CDR2 is YYEKEE (reference sequence).

This sequence joins TRBV19 and TRBJ2-7; D unresolved. V gave up 3 bases and J gave up 1 base, with 10 bases separating them. From germline, CDR1 is LNHDA and CDR2 SQIVND (reference sequence). The length of the CDR3 is 14 residues. The CDR3: CASSIAPVSYEQYF. The DNA for the CDR3 is TGTGCCAGTAGTATTGCACCAGTGTCCTACGAGCAGTACTTC.

This chain uses TRBV12-3 or TRBV12-4 with TRBJ2-7; D remains ambiguous. The CDR3 has 11 residues. V was clipped by 4 bases and J by 3 bases, with 4 bases between them. CDR3 sequence reads: CASSSGYEQYF. CDR3 DNA: TGTGCCAGCAGTTCCGGCTACGAGCAGTACTTC.

The rearrangement uses TRBV5-1 and TRBJ2-1; 11 bases fit TRBD1. The CDR3 is 15 amino acids. Trimming at V came to 4 bases and at J to 8 bases, leaving 8 bases not matched to a gene. Germline CDR1 SGHRS, CDR2 YFSETQ. The CDR3 sequence: CASSPGQGANYEQFF. DNA for the CDR3: TGCGCCAGCAGCCCTGGACAGGGGGCAAACTATGAGCAGTTCTTC.

The chain employs TRBV5-1 and TRBJ2-3; 14 positions agree with TRBD2. The CDR3 runs to 19 residues. J was trimmed by 2 bases and V by 4 bases; bases with no gene match: 12. Germline V lookup: CDR1 SGHRS, CDR2 YFSETQ. The CDR3 here is CASSLTGLAGGPYTDTQYF. For the CDR3, the DNA is TGCGCCAGCAGCCTAACCGGACTAGCGGGAGGACCTTACACAGATACGCAGTATTTT.

The chain has TRBV9 and TRBJ2-1; 11 nucleotides match TRBD2. CDR1 is SGDLS, CDR2 YYNGEE, per germline. V was pared by 3 bases and J by 4 bases, with 6 bases of the junction left unmatched. The CDR3 length is 16 residues. In nucleotides, the CDR3 is TGTGCCAGCAGCGCGAAAGGGACTAGCGGTTACAATGAGCAGTTCTTC. The encoded protein is CASSAKGTSGYNEQFF.

J is TRBJ2-5 and V is TRBV7-2; 9 bases agree with TRBD2. Unmatched junction bases numbered 6, after V lost 5 bases and J lost 5 bases. The CDR3 has 14 amino acids. Germline V gene sequence: CDR1 SGHTA, CDR2 FQGNSA. The DNA for the CDR3 is TGTGCCAGCAGCCAACAGACTAGCGGTGAGACCCAGTACTTC. It is translated as CASSQQTSGETQYF. Full variable domain (rest looked up from reference TRBV7-2 and TRBJ2-5): GAGVSQSPSNKVTEKGKDVELRCDPISGHTALYWYRQSLGQGLEFLIYFQGNSAPDKSGLPSDRFSAERTGGSVSTLTIQRTQQEDSAVYLCASSQQTSGETQYFGPGTRLLVL.

This clone appeared a single time. CDR3 in DNA: TGCGCCAGCAGCCCGGAGGGTCTAGCGGGACGATCCTACGAGCAGTACTTC. Translated, it gives CASSPEGLAGRSYEQYF. V gene TRBV5-1 combines with J gene TRBJ2-7; 9 nucleotides line up with TRBD2. V was clipped by 4 bases and J by 1 base; unmatched bases: 12. Per the germline V gene, CDR1 is SGHRS and CDR2 is YFSETQ. The CDR3 has 17 amino acids.